Listed below are T cell receptor beta chains from one sample, sequenced in a study of blood T cell repertoires in COVID-19. The table came from immunoSEQ multiplex PCR; TCRdb's copy has only in-frame clones and leaves some out. The top ten clones hold around 6.7% of a sample with around 68,000 clones, roughly 87% of them seen once. The sequenced material came from peripheral blood. These receptors all come from a man in his fifties or sixties with active COVID-19. The CDR3 runs from the conserved cysteine through the conserved F or W. The D gene is left open where the match is weak. The size entry is marked missing in some rows and otherwise reads once, few, many or a size class.

clone size: .
J gene: TRBJ1-2
V gene: TRBV13
D gene: .
CDR3 DNA: TGTGCCAGCAGCATATTGCAGGGGAACTATGGCTACACCTTC
CDR3 protein: CASSILQGNYGYTF

clone size: .
J gene: TRBJ2-1
V gene: TRBV2
D gene: TRBD1
CDR3 DNA: TGTGCCAGCAGGAAAAGGACAGGGAGCAATGAGCAGTTCTTC
CDR3 protein: CASRKRTGSNEQFF

clone size: .
J gene: TRBJ2-7
V gene: TRBV18
D gene: TRBD1
CDR3 DNA: TGTGCCAGCTCACCGACAGGGGGAGAGCAGTACTTC
CDR3 protein: CASSPTGGEQYF

clone size: .
J gene: TRBJ2-3
V gene: TRBV6-5
D gene: .
CDR3 DNA: TGTGCCAGCAGTTCCCCGGTCGTGAGGAGCGCAGATACGCAGTATTTT
CDR3 protein: CASSSPVVRSADTQYF

clone size: .
J gene: TRBJ2-7
V gene: TRBV5-6
D gene: .
CDR3 DNA: TGTGCCAGCAGCTTGGGTGCTTCGGGCGAGCAGTACTTC
CDR3 protein: CASSLGASGEQYF

clone size: .
J gene: TRBJ2-7
V gene: TRBV3-1/TRBV3-2
D gene: TRBD2
CDR3 DNA: TGTGCCAGCAGCACTCTAGCGGGGGGCTACAACGAGCAGTACTTC
CDR3 protein: CASSTLAGGYNEQYF

clone size: .
J gene: TRBJ2-6
V gene: TRBV18
D gene: .
CDR3 DNA: TGTGCCAGCTCACCATCGGGTTCTGGGGCCAACGTCCTGACTTTC
CDR3 protein: CASSPSGSGANVLTF

clone size: .
J gene: TRBJ2-2
V gene: TRBV29-1
D gene: .
CDR3 DNA: TGCAGCGTTGACCGAGGAGGCGGGGAGCTGTTTTTT
CDR3 protein: CSVDRGGGELFF

clone size: .
J gene: TRBJ2-7
V gene: TRBV5-8
D gene: TRBD1
CDR3 DNA: TGTGCCAGCAGCTCATGGGACAGAGCCTACGAGCAGTACTTC
CDR3 protein: CASSSWDRAYEQYF

clone size: .
J gene: TRBJ1-6
V gene: TRBV4-3
D gene: .
CDR3 DNA: TGCGCCAGCAGCCAAGTGGCAACAGTTCGATTACTCGGTTCACCCCTCCACTTT
CDR3 protein: CASSQVATVRLLGSPLHF

clone size: once
J gene: TRBJ2-1
V gene: TRBV7-3
D gene: TRBD2
CDR3 DNA: TGTGCCAGCAGCTTAACAAGCGGGAGAAACGGTAATGAGCAGTTCTTC
CDR3 protein: CASSLTSGRNGNEQFF

clone size: .
J gene: TRBJ1-2
V gene: TRBV4-3
D gene: TRBD1
CDR3 DNA: TGCGCCAGCAGCCATCTCCCGGGACAGGGGGAGGTGAGCTATGGCTACACCTTC
CDR3 protein: CASSHLPGQGEVSYGYTF

clone size: .
J gene: TRBJ1-2
V gene: TRBV11-1
D gene: .
CDR3 DNA: TGTGCCAGCAGCTTAGCACCCAGCTATGGCTACACCTTC
CDR3 protein: CASSLAPSYGYTF

clone size: .
J gene: TRBJ2-7
V gene: TRBV4-2
D gene: TRBD2
CDR3 DNA: TGTGCCAGCAGCCAAGCTAGCGGGAGGCCATACGAGCAGTACTTC
CDR3 protein: CASSQASGRPYEQYF

clone size: .
J gene: TRBJ2-7
V gene: TRBV7-9
D gene: TRBD2
CDR3 DNA: TGTGCCAGCAGCTTAGGCGAGACTAGCGGGGGGCCCTACGAGCAGTACTTC
CDR3 protein: CASSLGETSGGPYEQYF

clone size: .
J gene: TRBJ2-7
V gene: TRBV20-1
D gene: TRBD2
CDR3 DNA: TGCAGTGCTAGTGGGGCGGGAGCGGGATACGAGCAGTACTTC
CDR3 protein: CSASGAGAGYEQYF

clone size: .
J gene: TRBJ1-1
V gene: TRBV4-3
D gene: .
CDR3 DNA: TGCGCCAGCAGCCAAGATAGGCGAAGGGGCCCACCGGGCACTGAAGCTTTCTTT
CDR3 protein: CASSQDRRRGPPGTEAFF

clone size: .
J gene: TRBJ2-7
V gene: TRBV27
D gene: TRBD1
CDR3 DNA: TGTGCCAGCAGTTTCGGGGACAGGACCTACGAGCAGTACTTC
CDR3 protein: CASSFGDRTYEQYF

clone size: .
J gene: TRBJ1-1
V gene: TRBV19
D gene: .
CDR3 DNA: TGTGCCAGCCACGTCCGGACCGGGAGGACTGAAGCTTTCTTT
CDR3 protein: CASHVRTGRTEAFF

clone size: .
J gene: TRBJ1-1
V gene: TRBV30
D gene: TRBD1
CDR3 DNA: TGTGCCTGGAGTGCCACAGGGGGAGTGGTGAACACTGAAGCTTTCTTT
CDR3 protein: CAWSATGGVVNTEAFF

clone size: .
J gene: TRBJ2-5
V gene: TRBV7-3
D gene: TRBD2
CDR3 DNA: TGTGCCAGCAGCTTAATCGGACAAGCGGGGGAGACCCAGTACTTC
CDR3 protein: CASSLIGQAGETQYF

clone size: few
J gene: TRBJ1-5
V gene: TRBV7-8
D gene: TRBD1
CDR3 DNA: TGTGCCAGCAGCGGAGACAGGGGGAGAGGCCAGCCCCAGCATTTT
CDR3 protein: CASSGDRGRGQPQHF

clone size: .
J gene: TRBJ2-7
V gene: TRBV14
D gene: TRBD2
CDR3 DNA: TGTGCCAGCAGCCACAGACTAGCCGATACCTACGAGCAGTACTTC
CDR3 protein: CASSHRLADTYEQYF

clone size: .
J gene: TRBJ2-2
V gene: TRBV11-2
D gene: .
CDR3 DNA: TGTGCCAGCAGCTTAAAGGCCGGTCGGCGGGGTCAGAACACCGGGGAGCTGTTTTTT
CDR3 protein: CASSLKAGRRGQNTGELFF

clone size: .
J gene: TRBJ1-2
V gene: TRBV24-1
D gene: .
CDR3 DNA: TGTGCCACCAGTGAACCCGGTAGGGGCGAAGGCTACACCTTC
CDR3 protein: CATSEPGRGEGYTF

clone size: .
J gene: TRBJ2-2
V gene: TRBV6-6
D gene: TRBD1
CDR3 DNA: TGTGCCAGCACCAACAGGGGGCGCGACACCGGGGAGCTGTTTTTT
CDR3 protein: CASTNRGRDTGELFF

clone size: .
J gene: TRBJ1-1
V gene: TRBV6-2/TRBV6-3
D gene: TRBD1
CDR3 DNA: TGTGCCAGCAGTCGTAGACAGGGGTTGAACACTGAAGCTTTCTTT
CDR3 protein: CASSRRQGLNTEAFF

clone size: .
J gene: TRBJ2-2
V gene: TRBV2
D gene: TRBD1
CDR3 DNA: TGTGCCAGCAGTAGACAGGGTGGAATCGGGGAGCTGTTTTTT
CDR3 protein: CASSRQGGIGELFF

clone size: once
J gene: TRBJ2-1
V gene: TRBV9
D gene: TRBD2
CDR3 DNA: TGTGCCAGCAGCGATAGCGGGGGGTTGAATGAGCAGTTCTTC
CDR3 protein: CASSDSGGLNEQFF

clone size: .
J gene: TRBJ2-7
V gene: TRBV6-1
D gene: .
CDR3 DNA: TGTGCCAGCAGTGACAGGGTCTCCTACGAGCAGTACTTC
CDR3 protein: CASSDRVSYEQYF

clone size: .
J gene: TRBJ1-2
V gene: TRBV4-1
D gene: .
CDR3 DNA: TGCGCCAGCAGCCGGAACAGTCAAGGAAACTATGGCTACACCTTC
CDR3 protein: CASSRNSQGNYGYTF

clone size: many
J gene: TRBJ1-4
V gene: TRBV5-1
D gene: TRBD1
CDR3 DNA: TGCGCCAGCAGCCCGGGACAGGGTGGAGAAAAACTGTTTTTT
CDR3 protein: CASSPGQGGEKLFF

clone size: .
J gene: TRBJ2-5
V gene: TRBV27
D gene: TRBD1
CDR3 DNA: TGTGCCAGCCGCAGACAGGGGGCCAAAGAGACCCAGTACTTC
CDR3 protein: CASRRQGAKETQYF

clone size: .
J gene: TRBJ1-2
V gene: TRBV6-5
D gene: .
CDR3 DNA: TGTGCTAGCAGCCCGACAGTATACGCTGGCTACACCTTC
CDR3 protein: CASSPTVYAGYTF

clone size: .
J gene: TRBJ1-2
V gene: TRBV29-1
D gene: .
CDR3 DNA: TGCAGCGTCCACCCGACGGAGGCGGACTATGGCTACACCTTC
CDR3 protein: CSVHPTEADYGYTF

clone size: .
J gene: TRBJ2-7
V gene: TRBV11-2
D gene: .
CDR3 DNA: TGTGCCAGCACCTCGACAGGAAACTACGAGCAGTACTTC
CDR3 protein: CASTSTGNYEQYF

clone size: .
J gene: TRBJ1-2
V gene: TRBV4-3
D gene: TRBD1
CDR3 DNA: TGCGCCAGCAGCCGGGACTGGCAGGGGGATGGGTATGGCTACACCTTC
CDR3 protein: CASSRDWQGDGYGYTF

clone size: .
J gene: TRBJ2-3
V gene: TRBV5-1
D gene: .
CDR3 DNA: TGCGCCAGCAGCTTGGAGGCAGGGCCAGATACGCAGTATTTT
CDR3 protein: CASSLEAGPDTQYF

clone size: .
J gene: TRBJ2-1
V gene: TRBV18
D gene: .
CDR3 DNA: TGTGCCAGCTCACCAGGACAGATCTCCTACAATGAGCAGTTCTTC
CDR3 protein: CASSPGQISYNEQFF

clone size: .
J gene: TRBJ2-2
V gene: TRBV7-6
D gene: .
CDR3 DNA: TGTGCCAGCAGCCCCCAGAACACCGGGGAGCTGTTTTTT
CDR3 protein: CASSPQNTGELFF